This paragraph covers one TCR beta chain sequence. Germline V gene sequence: CDR1 GTSNPN, CDR2 SVGIG (reference sequence). CDR3 length equals 13 residues. V shed 1 base and J shed 1 base, with 7 bases lying between them. Quantitative 5'-RACE with molecular barcodes was used to make the TCR beta libraries. Via MiXCR, TCRdb re-called the 5' RACE reads, giving one row per CDR3 protein. The sample has about 140,000 distinct CDR3 sequences; roughly 7.7% are singletons. This specimen comes from a study of CD8 T cells in ankylosing spondylitis. The clonotype originates from a male donor with ankylosing spondylitis. This chain connects TRBV30 to TRBJ1-1, with D unclear. The sequenced sample was synovial fluid, either unsorted or a sorted T cell fraction (not recorded which). CDR3 DNA: TGTGCCTGGAGTGCCCTGAGGAACACTGAAGCTTTCTTT. Translating gives CAWSALRNTEAFF.